This T cell receptor (beta chain) was captured by sequencing in a study of Graves' ophthalmopathy and Graves' hyperthyroidism. TCR beta CDR3 regions were amplified from RNA transcripts. Following a first-round RT-PCR that used HTBI primers, a second-round multiplex PCR was carried out. TCRdb reanalysed the multiplex PCR reads using MiXCR and keeps one entry per CDR3 protein. The data hold some 170,000 distinct CDR3 sequences, with about two fifths observed a single time. On this clonotype: Germline is not matched at one junction end, which may reflect a read error.

Sequencing was carried out using peripheral blood. This TCR derives from a man aged 25 to 40 with Graves' ophthalmopathy.

The CDR3 coding sequence is TGTGCCAGCACCCTAAGAGGTCGGTCGGTCATTGGCTACACCTTC. Translation: CASTLRGRSVIGYTF. The chain has TRBV4-1 and TRBJ1-2; no definite D call. This CDR3 is 15 amino acids long. Germline CDR1 is MGHRA and CDR2 is YSYEKL.